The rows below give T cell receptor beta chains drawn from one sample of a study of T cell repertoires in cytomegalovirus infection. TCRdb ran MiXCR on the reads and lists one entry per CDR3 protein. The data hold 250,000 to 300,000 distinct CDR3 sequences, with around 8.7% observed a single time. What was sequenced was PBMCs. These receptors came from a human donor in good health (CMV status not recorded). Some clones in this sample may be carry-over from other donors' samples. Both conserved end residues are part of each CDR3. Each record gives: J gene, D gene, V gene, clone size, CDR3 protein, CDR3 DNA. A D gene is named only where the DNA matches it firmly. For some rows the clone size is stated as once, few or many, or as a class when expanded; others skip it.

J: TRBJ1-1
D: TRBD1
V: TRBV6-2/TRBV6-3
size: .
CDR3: CASSYGTGVSEAFF
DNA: TGTGCCAGCAGTTACGGAACAGGGGTCTCTGAAGCTTTCTTT

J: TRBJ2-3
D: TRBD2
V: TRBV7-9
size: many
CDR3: CASSLGEASGSTDTQYF
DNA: TGTGCCAGCAGCTTAGGTGAAGCTAGCGGGAGCACAGATACGCAGTATTTT

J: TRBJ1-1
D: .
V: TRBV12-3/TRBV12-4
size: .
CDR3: CASSYPGRLNTEAFF
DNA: TGTGCCAGCAGTTACCCCGGACGGCTGAACACTGAAGCTTTCTTT

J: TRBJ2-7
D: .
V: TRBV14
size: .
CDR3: CASSQRPGVSYEQYF
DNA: TGTGCCAGCAGCCAACGCCCGGGGGTCTCCTACGAGCAGTACTTC

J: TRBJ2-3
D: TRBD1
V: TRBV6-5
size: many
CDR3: CASSYRGPDRSTDTQYF
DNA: TGTGCCAGCAGTTACCGGGGCCCGGACAGGTCCACAGATACGCAGTATTTT

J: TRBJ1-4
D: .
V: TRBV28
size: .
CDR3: CASSLEIDRRFLGKLFF
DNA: TGTGCCAGCAGTTTAGAGATCGACCGCCGATTCTTGGGAAAACTGTTTTTT

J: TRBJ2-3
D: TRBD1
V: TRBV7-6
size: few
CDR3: CASSPYLGQFDTDTQYF
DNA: TGTGCCAGCAGCCCGTACCTGGGACAGTTCGACACAGATACGCAGTATTTT

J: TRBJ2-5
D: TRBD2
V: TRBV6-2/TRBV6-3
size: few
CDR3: CASSYSGTGGQKTQYF
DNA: TGTGCCAGCAGTTACTCGGGGACGGGAGGACAAAAGACCCAGTACTTC

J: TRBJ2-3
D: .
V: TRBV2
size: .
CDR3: CASSEYLGGTDTQYF
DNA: TGTGCCAGCAGTGAATATCTAGGGGGCACAGATACGCAGTATTTT

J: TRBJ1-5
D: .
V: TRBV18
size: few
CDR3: CVSSPQGSNQPQHF
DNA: TGTGTCAGCTCACCACAGGGTAGCAATCAGCCCCAGCATTTT

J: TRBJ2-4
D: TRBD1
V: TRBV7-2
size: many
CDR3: CASSPRTGRAKNIQYF
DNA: TGTGCCAGCAGCCCAAGGACAGGGCGGGCCAAAAACATTCAGTACTTC

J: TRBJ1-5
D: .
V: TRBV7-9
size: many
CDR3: CASSHSPTQPQHF
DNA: TGTGCCAGCAGTCACAGCCCTACTCAGCCCCAGCATTTT

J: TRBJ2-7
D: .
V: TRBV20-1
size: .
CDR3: CTAGPGNYEQYF
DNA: TGCACCGCCGGGCCTGGAAACTACGAGCAGTACTTC

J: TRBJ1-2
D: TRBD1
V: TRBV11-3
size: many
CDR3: CASSYASGTVNYGYTF
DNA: TGTGCCAGCAGCTACGCCTCCGGGACAGTTAACTATGGCTACACCTTC

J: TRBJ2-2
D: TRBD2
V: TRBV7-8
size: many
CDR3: CASFGGASGGLANTGELFF
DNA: TGTGCCAGCTTTGGGGGGGCTAGCGGGGGCCTCGCGAACACCGGGGAGCTGTTTTTT

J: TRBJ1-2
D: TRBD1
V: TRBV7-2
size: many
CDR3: CASSTGDRGGYGYTF
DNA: TGTGCCAGCAGCACCGGGGACAGGGGGGGGTATGGCTACACCTTC

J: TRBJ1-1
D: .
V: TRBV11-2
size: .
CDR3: CASSSGRLPSTEAFF
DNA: TGTGCCAGCAGCTCGGGACGGCTCCCGAGCACTGAAGCTTTCTTT

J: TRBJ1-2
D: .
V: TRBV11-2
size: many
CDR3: CASSPSVTTAAYGYTF
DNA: TGTGCCAGCAGCCCAAGCGTGACAACGGCGGCCTATGGCTACACCTTC

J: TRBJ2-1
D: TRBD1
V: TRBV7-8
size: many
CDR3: CASSTQGAKGQFF
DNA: TGTGCCAGCAGCACACAGGGGGCAAAGGGGCAGTTCTTC

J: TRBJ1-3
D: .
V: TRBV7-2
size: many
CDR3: CASSLVGAGIGDGNTIYF
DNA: TGTGCCAGCAGCTTAGTAGGGGCTGGGATTGGGGATGGAAACACCATATATTTT

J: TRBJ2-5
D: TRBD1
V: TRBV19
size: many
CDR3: CASSAHRGVQETQYF
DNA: TGTGCCAGTAGTGCCCACAGGGGAGTCCAAGAGACCCAGTACTTC

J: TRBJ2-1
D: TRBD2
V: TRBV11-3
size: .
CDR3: CASSLGLGGNNEQFF
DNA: TGTGCCAGCAGCTTAGGTTTGGGAGGGAACAATGAGCAGTTCTTC

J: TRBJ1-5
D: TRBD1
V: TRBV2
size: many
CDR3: CASRGTGSGNQPQHF
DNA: TGTGCCAGCAGGGGGACAGGGTCGGGCAATCAGCCCCAGCATTTT

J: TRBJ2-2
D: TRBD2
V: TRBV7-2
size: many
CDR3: CASSLGRGRAIGELFF
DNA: TGTGCCAGCAGCTTAGGTCGAGGGAGGGCGATCGGGGAGCTGTTTTTT

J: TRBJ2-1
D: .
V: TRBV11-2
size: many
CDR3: CASSLAPVEQYNEQFF
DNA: TGTGCCAGCAGCTTAGCCCCAGTCGAGCAGTACAATGAGCAGTTCTTC

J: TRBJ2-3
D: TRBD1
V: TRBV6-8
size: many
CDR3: CASSYDRGRPDTQYF
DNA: TGTGCCAGCAGTTATGACAGGGGGCGCCCAGATACGCAGTATTTT

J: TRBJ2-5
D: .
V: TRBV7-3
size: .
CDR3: CASSLSGLKRETQYF
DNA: TGTGCCAGCAGCTTAAGCGGACTTAAAAGGGAGACCCAGTACTTC

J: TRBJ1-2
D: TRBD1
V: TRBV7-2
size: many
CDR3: CASNHWAGGLDGYTF
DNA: TGTGCCAGCAACCACTGGGCAGGGGGGTTAGATGGCTACACCTTC

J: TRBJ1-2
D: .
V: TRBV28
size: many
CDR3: CASSLFITQGYGYTF
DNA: TGTGCCAGCAGTTTATTTATCACTCAGGGTTATGGCTACACCTTC

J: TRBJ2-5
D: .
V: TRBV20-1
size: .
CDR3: CSAAGPDGGTQYF
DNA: TGCAGTGCTGCCGGTCCCGACGGGGGGACCCAGTACTTC

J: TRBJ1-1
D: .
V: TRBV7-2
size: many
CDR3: CASRLSRERWTEAFF
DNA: TGTGCCAGCAGGCTTAGCCGGGAGCGGTGGACTGAAGCTTTCTTT

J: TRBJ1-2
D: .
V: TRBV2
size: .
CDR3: CASRVRGGTNYGYTF
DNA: TGTGCCAGCAGGGTCCGGGGAGGTACTAACTATGGCTACACCTTC

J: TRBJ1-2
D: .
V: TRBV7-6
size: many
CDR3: CASSLLLGYGYTF
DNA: TGTGCCAGCAGCTTATTACTTGGCTATGGCTACACCTTC

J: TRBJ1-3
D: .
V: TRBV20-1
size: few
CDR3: CSATTGTHSGNTIYF
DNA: TGCAGTGCTACTACCGGGACGCACTCTGGAAACACCATATATTTT

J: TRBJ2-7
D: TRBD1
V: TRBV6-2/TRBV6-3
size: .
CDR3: CASARQGSSYEQYF
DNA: TGTGCCAGCGCCCGACAGGGGAGCTCCTACGAGCAGTACTTC

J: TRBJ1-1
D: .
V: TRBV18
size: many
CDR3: CASSRGDRNTEAFF
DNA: TGTGCCAGCTCAAGGGGGGATAGGAACACTGAAGCTTTCTTT

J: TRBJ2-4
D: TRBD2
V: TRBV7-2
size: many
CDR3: CASSSGGRREGIQYF
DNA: TGTGCCAGCAGCTCCGGAGGCAGGAGGGAGGGCATTCAGTACTTC

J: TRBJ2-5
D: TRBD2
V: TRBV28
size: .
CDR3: CASVAGGLLTFETQYF
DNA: TGTGCCAGCGTAGCGGGGGGGCTTTTGACGTTCGAGACCCAGTACTTC

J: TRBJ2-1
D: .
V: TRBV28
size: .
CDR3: CASRSAGGSSYNEQFF
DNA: TGTGCCAGCAGATCGGCAGGGGGGAGCTCCTACAATGAGCAGTTCTTC

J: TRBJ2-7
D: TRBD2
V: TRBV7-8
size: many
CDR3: CASRLGDSGAYEQYF
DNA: TGTGCCAGCAGGCTAGGGGATAGCGGGGCCTACGAGCAGTACTTC

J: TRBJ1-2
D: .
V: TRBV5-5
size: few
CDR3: CASSPSPGGGSYGYTF
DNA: TGTGCCAGCAGCCCGTCCCCCGGGGGAGGGAGTTATGGCTACACCTTC

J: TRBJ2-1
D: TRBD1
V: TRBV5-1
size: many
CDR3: CASSHDRVDEQFF
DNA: TGCGCCAGCAGCCATGACAGGGTAGATGAGCAGTTCTTC

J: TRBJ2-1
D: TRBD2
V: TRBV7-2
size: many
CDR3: CASSIRLGGPDEQFF
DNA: TGTGCCAGCAGCATCCGATTGGGAGGGCCGGATGAGCAGTTCTTC

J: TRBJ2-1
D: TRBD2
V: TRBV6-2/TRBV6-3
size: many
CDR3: CASTTAATSVHEQFF
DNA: TGTGCCAGCACCACAGCTGCGACTAGCGTGCATGAGCAGTTCTTC

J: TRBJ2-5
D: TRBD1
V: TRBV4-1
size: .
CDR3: CASSQGRGRGETQYF
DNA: TGCGCCAGCAGCCAAGGCAGGGGGCGGGGAGAGACCCAGTACTTC

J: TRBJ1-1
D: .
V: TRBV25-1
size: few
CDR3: CASSEWGRETFF
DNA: TGTGCCAGCAGTGAATGGGGCAGGGAAACTTTCTTT